The T cell receptor beta chain described here comes from a study of CD4 T cells in relation to SARS-CoV-2 and coronaviruses. The wider study: After roughly 11 days of antigen culture, PBMC TCR beta CDR3s were sequenced.

Germline assignment: CDR1 KGHSH and CDR2 LQKENI. The CDR3 extends over 15 amino acids. The V and J ends lost 3 bases and 3 bases respectively, with 9 bases between them. TCRdb's table, derived via immunoSEQ multiplex PCR, lists solely in-frame clones and lacks some. The sample shows 20,000 or so clones, roughly 79% of them seen only once. CD4+ T cells from unexposed donors were obtained before the COVID-19 pandemic (2011-2018). Isolation of CD4+ T cells took place after around 11 days in culture. Cells permitting, SARS-CoV-2 S/N and four cold-coronavirus spikes were tested on unexposed-donor CD4+ T cells. As concerns this clone: Its antigen is not known.

Input material: CD4+ T cells from PBMCs, cultured in vitro. The V call is TRBV18, the J call TRBJ1-6; possibly TRBD1 for D (5 bases). The source is a human donor in good health. The CDR3 sequence is CASSPLGDYNSPLHF. CDR3 DNA sequence: TGTGCCAGCTCACCTCTGGGGGACTATAATTCACCCCTCCACTTT.